These 27 T cell receptor beta chains originate from one sample sequenced in a study (dated by TCRdb to the mid-2010s). The library was made by 5' RACE. Sequenced using an Illumina MiSeq. The public reads were quality trimmed at Q25 with fastp and then assembled into clones with MiXCR by TCRdb, keeping productive beta chains. Every CDR3 protein is listed once, alongside the most common genes and DNA of its rows. Across this sample there are 6,500 to 7,000 distinct CDR3 sequences, with approximately 52% seen only once. The top ten hold 2.5% to 3.5% of the sample. The sequencing sample was made of naive CD4+ T cells sorted from a lymph node. Read against the paper, the sample's cell subset or site label means: naive CD4+ T cells, CD4+CD45RA+CD25-. The source of these receptors is a female donor with breast cancer.

This clonotype was detected only once. V is TRBV12-3 or TRBV12-4 and J is TRBJ2-2; the match to TRBD2 covers 9 bases. The CDR3 contains 18 residues. V gave up 4 bases and J gave up 5 bases; unmatched junction bases: 14. The DNA of the CDR3 is TGTGCCAGCAGTTGGGTGCTTGGCGGGGGGGCAGGGACCGGGGAGCTGTTTTTT. Translating gives CASSWVLGGGAGTGELFF.

The gene calls are TRBV7-3 and TRBJ2-1; 15 nucleotides agree with TRBD2. CDR1 and CDR2 from the germline V gene are SGHTA and FQGTGA. This CDR3 contains 15 residues. The J segment lost 8 bases and the V segment lost 2 bases, leaving 1 base of the junction unmatched. DNA for the CDR3: TGTGCCAGCAGCTTAGGACTAGCGGGGGGGGATGAGCAGTTCTTC. Protein: CASSLGLAGGDEQFF.

This clonotype has more than one count but fewer than ten. V gene TRBV20-1 combines with J gene TRBJ2-4; D assignment may be TRBD1 or TRBD2 (5 bases each). This CDR3 is 12 amino acids long. Germline V gives CDR1 DFQATT, CDR2 SNEGSKA (reference sequence). In DNA, the CDR3 is TGCGCCATCCCGGGACGCCAAAACATTCAGTACTTC. Amino acid sequence: CAIPGRQNIQYF.

J is TRBJ1-1 and V is TRBV20-1; D is ambiguous. CDR1 is DFQATT, CDR2 SNEGSKA, per germline (reference sequence). The CDR3 is 14 residues long. With 0 bases removed from V and 5 bases from J, the gap between germline ends came to 13 bases. In DNA, the CDR3 is TGCAGTGCTAGAGATCAAGGGCGTTGGACTGAAGCTTTCTTT. It translates to CSARDQGRWTEAFF.

The sample holds one count of this clonotype. The junction differs from germline at one of its ends, possibly a read error. V and J are TRBV5-4 and TRBJ2-1; D possibly uses TRBD1 or TRBD2 (5 bases each). The CDR3 length is 15 residues. Germline lookup yields CDR1 SGHNT and CDR2 YYREEE (reference sequence). The CDR3 coding sequence is TGTGCCAGCGGTTCCTCAGGGAGCTCCTACAATGAGCAGTCCTTC. Translated, it gives CASGSSGSSYNEQSF.

The chain employs TRBV12-3 or TRBV12-4 and TRBJ2-5; 11 bases agree with TRBD2. This CDR3 has 17 residues. V dropped 6 bases and J dropped 3; count of bases not matched to a gene: 12. The DNA of the CDR3 is TGTGCCAGCAGCACACACGGGACTAGCGGATACAAAGAGACCCAGTACTTC. Translating it yields CASSTHGTSGYKETQYF.

This clonotype was seen more than once but under ten times. The chain couples TRBV9 to TRBJ1-2; 7 bases align to TRBD1. The CDR3 contains 14 residues. Germline V gives CDR1 SGDLS, CDR2 YYNGEE. Trimming at V came to 1 base and at J to 6 bases, leaving 6 bases not matched to a gene. CDR3 nucleotides: TGTGCCAGCAGCGTAACCGGAGGGGGCAATGGCTACACCTTC. Amino acid sequence: CASSVTGGGNGYTF.

The gene calls are TRBV7-8 and TRBJ2-5; possible D gene TRBD2, 5 bases. V was cut by 3 bases and J by 1 base, with 6 bases left in between. The length of the CDR3 is 13 residues. Germline-derived CDR1 and CDR2 are SGHVS and FQNEAQ. The CDR3 DNA is TGTGCCAGCAGCTTCGGACTCCAAGAGACCCAGTACTTC. Residues: CASSFGLQETQYF. Full variable domain (rest looked up from reference TRBV7-8 and TRBJ2-5): GAGVSQSPRYKVAKRGQDVALRCDPISGHVSLFWYQQALGQGPEFLTYFQNEAQLDKSGLPSDRFFAERPEGSVSTLKIQRTQQEDSAVYLCASSFGLQETQYFGPGTRLLVL.

The chain links TRBV20-1 to TRBJ2-5, with no clear D. The germline V gene encodes CDR1 DFQATT and CDR2 SNEGSKA (reference sequence). The V end was cut by 6 bases, the J end by 5 bases, with 16 bases between. The CDR3 is made up of 13 amino acids. The CDR3 sequence is CSATRSIRETQYF. DNA of the CDR3: TGCAGTGCGACGCGGTCGATCCGGGAGACCCAGTACTTC.

The J gene is TRBJ1-1, the V gene TRBV30, with D possibly matching TRBD1 (5 bases). The CDR3 spans 15 residues. Trimming pared 2 bases from V and 4 bases from J, leaving 17 bases between. The germline V gene encodes CDR1 GTSNPN and CDR2 SVGIG (reference sequence). CDR3 sequence: CAWSSQIGGSTEAFF. The DNA of the CDR3 is TGTGCCTGGAGTTCGCAGATTGGGGGTTCCACTGAAGCTTTCTTT.

The gene calls are TRBV20-1 and TRBJ2-7; a weak D match, TRBD1 (6 bases). The germline CDR1 and CDR2 sequences are DFQATT and SNEGSKA (reference sequence). CDR3 length: 13 amino acids. Trimming left V 0 bases short and J 3 bases short, with 9 bases between. The CDR3 DNA reads TGCAGTGCTAGAGACAGGGGCTACTACGAGCAGTACTTC. Translated: CSARDRGYYEQYF.

In regard to this clonotype: A much larger clone lies a single base off, so this may be a read error. V and J are TRBV11-2 and TRBJ2-5, with a tentative D call TRBD1 (6 bases). The CDR3 is 16 amino acids. Germline CDR1 SGHAT, CDR2 FQNNGV. With 5 bases removed from V and 4 bases from J, the gap between germline ends came to 20 bases. CDR3: CASSPSRGQYRETQYF. The CDR3 DNA follows: TGTGCCAGCAGCCCTAGTCGTGGACAGTACCGAGAGACCCAGTACTTC.

This chain links TRBV12-3 or TRBV12-4 with TRBJ1-5; 8 bases match TRBD1. The CDR3 has 14 residues. V lost 6 bases and J lost 5; bases outside the gene matches: 6. The CDR3 nucleotides are TGTGCCAGCAGCGTGGACAGGGCGGATCAGCCCCAGCATTTT. Translating it yields CASSVDRADQPQHF.

The CDR3 loop reads CASSNTGGLETQYF. DNA of the CDR3: TGTGCCAGCAGCAATACAGGGGGCCTAGAGACCCAGTACTTC. The chain carries TRBV7-6 and TRBJ2-5; TRBD1 aligns across 9 bases. V trimming: 5 bases; J trimming: 4 bases; junction bases outside the gene matches: 5. The CDR3 is 14 amino acids. Germline loops: CDR1 SGHVS, CDR2 FNYEAQ.

The V gene is TRBV5-4, the J gene TRBJ2-1, with D possibly matching TRBD1 (5 bases). CDR1 is SGHNT, CDR2 YYREEE, per germline (reference sequence). Trimming took 4 bases from V and 1 from J, leaving 9 bases between them. CDR3 length: 14 residues. CDR3 loop: CASSTQVSYNEQFF. CDR3 DNA: TGTGCCAGCAGCACACAGGTTTCCTACAATGAGCAGTTCTTC.

This clonotype was picked up a small number of times. The chain employs TRBV6-5 and TRBJ2-2; D is possibly TRBD2 (7 bases). The CDR3 covers 16 residues. V lost 1 base and J 5 bases, leaving 14 bases between the germline ends. The germline gives CDR1 MNHEY, CDR2 SVGAGI. CDR3 sequence (DNA): TGTGCCAGCAGTTACTTTCGGGGGGCGCTTACCGGGGAGCTGTTTTTT. Encoded protein: CASSYFRGALTGELFF.

The chain is built from TRBV20-1 and TRBJ2-5, with D maybe TRBD1 (6 bases). CDR1 and CDR2 from the germline V gene are DFQATT and SNEGSKA (reference sequence). This CDR3 has 13 residues. The V and J ends lost 2 bases and 3 bases respectively, with 10 bases between them. The CDR3 DNA is TGCAGTGCTAGAAGGACAGTAAAAGAGACCCAGTACTTC. Translated, it gives CSARRTVKETQYF.

This clonotype occurred once. The rearrangement links TRBV7-6 to TRBJ2-1; TRBD2 matches 10 bases. This CDR3 has 17 amino acids. Trimming cost V 5 bases and J 3 bases; bases outside gene matches: 10. Germline-derived CDR1 and CDR2 are SGHVS and FNYEAQ. CDR3 nucleotide sequence: TGTGCCAGCAGCCCTAGCGGGGGCATTGGGGGCTACAATGAGCAGTTCTTC. It codes for CASSPSGGIGGYNEQFF.

The V and J genes are TRBV20-1 and TRBJ1-1; D is possibly TRBD1 (6 bases). This CDR3 is built from 12 residues. Trimming removed 6 bases at V and 5 bases at J, with 13 bases between. Germline CDR1 and CDR2: DFQATT and SNEGSKA (reference sequence). CDR3 sequence: CSAERGGTEAFF. The CDR3 DNA follows: TGCAGTGCCGAGAGAGGGGGGACTGAAGCTTTCTTT.

The chain recombines TRBV7-9 with TRBJ1-5, with D unclear. V shed 0 bases and J shed 5 bases, with 2 bases lying between them. The germline gives CDR1 SEHNR, CDR2 FQNEAQ (reference sequence). The CDR3 consists of 12 residues. CDR3 amino acids: CASSLADQPQHF. The CDR3 bases are TGTGCCAGCAGCTTAGCAGATCAGCCCCAGCATTTT.

The genes are TRBV5-4 and TRBJ1-6; D is uncertain. Trimming took off 1 base at V and 11 bases at J, with 10 bases between the two ends. Germline V gene data show CDR1 as SGHNT and CDR2 as YYREEE (reference sequence). The CDR3 consists of 13 residues. The CDR3 is CASSLTAGAPLHF. In nucleotides, the CDR3 is TGTGCCAGCAGCTTGACGGCCGGGGCACCCCTCCACTTT.

This clonotype was seen only a few times. The V call is TRBV20-1, the J call TRBJ2-3, with D unclear. The CDR3 is 11 amino acids. V lost 6 bases, J lost 2 bases, and 6 bases lay in between. Per the germline V gene, CDR1 is DFQATT and CDR2 is SNEGSKA (reference sequence). CDR3 region: CSAATTDTQYF. For the CDR3, the DNA is TGCAGTGCCGCAACCACAGATACGCAGTATTTT.

V is TRBV20-1 and J is TRBJ1-1; D gene uncertain. From germline, CDR1 is DFQATT and CDR2 SNEGSKA (reference sequence). The V and J ends lost 0 bases and 3 bases respectively, with 5 bases between them. CDR3 size: 12 residues. The CDR3: CSARDSYTEAFF. In DNA form, the CDR3 reads TGCAGTGCTAGAGATAGCTACACTGAAGCTTTCTTT.

The genes are TRBV9 and TRBJ2-3; 11 positions agree with TRBD2. The CDR3 has 13 amino acids. The germline CDR1 and CDR2 sequences are SGDLS and YYNGEE. V lost 5 bases and J lost 5; bases outside the gene matches: 1. The CDR3 DNA follows: TGTGCCAGCAGTGGGACTAGCGGAGATACGCAGTATTTT. The encoded protein is CASSGTSGDTQYF.

The V call is TRBV20-1, the J call TRBJ2-1; D remains ambiguous. The CDR3 sequence is 12 residues long. V lost 2 bases and J lost 7, with 9 bases in between. Germline CDR1 reads DFQATT; CDR2 reads SNEGSKA (reference sequence). The CDR3 DNA is TGCAGTGCTAGAAAAAGTCGGAATGAGCAGTTCTTC. Encoded protein: CSARKSRNEQFF.

The sample holds one count of this clonotype. The chain recombines TRBV7-3 with TRBJ1-5; D remains ambiguous. Germline CDR1 is SGHTA and CDR2 is FQGTGA. Trimming left V 7 bases short and J 9 bases short, with 16 bases between. The CDR3 spans 13 residues. The CDR3 is CASTSPPPRPQHF. The CDR3 bases are TGTGCCAGCACTAGCCCTCCCCCCCGGCCCCAGCATTTT.

The chain uses TRBV12-3 or TRBV12-4 and TRBJ1-1, with 8 positions matching TRBD1. This CDR3 is built from 15 residues. Losses at the gene ends were 6 bases for V and 0 bases for J; bases not matched to a gene: 6. The CDR3 DNA reads as TGTGCCAGCAGAACCTCGGGACAGGTGAACACTGAAGCTTTCTTT. Translation: CASRTSGQVNTEAFF.